The rows below give T cell receptor beta chains drawn from one sample of a study of CD8 T cells in Susac syndrome. MiXCR was run by TCRdb on the immunoSEQ multiplex PCR reads, yielding one entry per CDR3 protein. The data show about 200,000 distinct CDR3 sequences, around 90% seen once. Source material: CD4+ T cells from PBMCs. The source of these receptors is a human donor with Susac syndrome. Each CDR3 is given with its conserved first and last residue. D genes are given only for firm matches. Expanded clones get a size class; other rows say once, few or many, or leave the size out.

j_call: TRBJ1-5
clone_size: once
d_call: NA
v_call: TRBV10-3
cdr3_nt: TGTGCCACTTCAGCGGGCAATCAGCCCCAGCATTTT
cdr3_aa: CATSAGNQPQHF

j_call: TRBJ1-1
clone_size: NA
d_call: NA
v_call: TRBV14
cdr3_nt: TGTGCCAGCAGCCAAGGCAGTCTGAAGGACACTGAAGCTTTCTTT
cdr3_aa: CASSQGSLKDTEAFF

j_call: TRBJ2-7
clone_size: NA
d_call: NA
v_call: TRBV3-1
cdr3_nt: TGTGCCAGCAGCCAAGGGTCCACCTTTTCCTACGAGCAGTACTTC
cdr3_aa: CASSQGSTFSYEQYF

j_call: TRBJ2-1
clone_size: NA
d_call: TRBD2
v_call: TRBV20-1
cdr3_nt: TGCAGTGCTAGGTCCGCTAGCGGGGGTATGGATGAGCAGTTCTTC
cdr3_aa: CSARSASGGMDEQFF

j_call: TRBJ2-3
clone_size: NA
d_call: TRBD2
v_call: TRBV2
cdr3_nt: TGTGCCAGCAGCCCTGGACTAGGGGTCACAGATACGCAGTATTTT
cdr3_aa: CASSPGLGVTDTQYF

j_call: TRBJ1-5
clone_size: NA
d_call: TRBD1
v_call: TRBV28
cdr3_nt: TGTGCCAGCAGTTTGACAGGGGGACGGCAGCCCCAGCATTTT
cdr3_aa: CASSLTGGRQPQHF

j_call: TRBJ2-5
clone_size: NA
d_call: TRBD2
v_call: TRBV30
cdr3_nt: TGTGCCTGGAGCGACCTCATACTAGCGGGGGGAGTAGGGACCCAGTACTTC
cdr3_aa: CAWSDLILAGGVGTQYF

j_call: TRBJ1-1
clone_size: once
d_call: NA
v_call: TRBV4-1
cdr3_nt: TGCGCCAGCAGCCCCCATTCGAGGGGGACCACTGAAGCTTTCTTT
cdr3_aa: CASSPHSRGTTEAFF

j_call: TRBJ2-7
clone_size: NA
d_call: TRBD1
v_call: TRBV19
cdr3_nt: TGTGCCAGTAGTATCCACGGACAGGGAAGCGAGCAGTACTTC
cdr3_aa: CASSIHGQGSEQYF

j_call: TRBJ2-7
clone_size: NA
d_call: TRBD2
v_call: TRBV6-6
cdr3_nt: TGTGCCAGCAGTCTTCGGGAGGGCCACGAGCAGTACTTC
cdr3_aa: CASSLREGHEQYF

j_call: TRBJ2-1
clone_size: NA
d_call: NA
v_call: TRBV3-1
cdr3_nt: TGTGCCAGCAGCCAGACTCCAGACAGGTTGTTCTTC
cdr3_aa: CASSQTPDRLFF

j_call: TRBJ2-1
clone_size: NA
d_call: NA
v_call: TRBV18
cdr3_nt: TGTGCCAGCTCACCCTCCATAAGCTCCTACAATGAGCAGTTCTTC
cdr3_aa: CASSPSISSYNEQFF

j_call: TRBJ1-3
clone_size: NA
d_call: TRBD1
v_call: TRBV9
cdr3_nt: TGTGCCAGCAGCGAGAAGACAGGGACCGATTATGGAAACACCATATATTTT
cdr3_aa: CASSEKTGTDYGNTIYF

j_call: TRBJ1-2
clone_size: NA
d_call: NA
v_call: TRBV15
cdr3_nt: TGTGCCACCAGGCGATCCAACTATGGCTACACCTTC
cdr3_aa: CATRRSNYGYTF

j_call: TRBJ1-2
clone_size: NA
d_call: NA
v_call: TRBV6-5
cdr3_nt: TGTGCCGTCAAAGGGGGGCGGGTCAACTATGGCTACACCTTC
cdr3_aa: CAVKGGRVNYGYTF

j_call: TRBJ1-1
clone_size: NA
d_call: NA
v_call: TRBV20-1
cdr3_nt: TGCAGTGCTAGTAGGCAGAGGAACACTGAAGCTTTCTTT
cdr3_aa: CSASRQRNTEAFF

j_call: TRBJ2-1
clone_size: NA
d_call: NA
v_call: TRBV2
cdr3_nt: TGTGCCAGCAGTGAGCAGGGGTCTCCTTTCAATGAGCAGTTCTTC
cdr3_aa: CASSEQGSPFNEQFF

j_call: TRBJ1-5
clone_size: NA
d_call: TRBD1
v_call: TRBV18
cdr3_nt: TGTGCCAGCTCAGGCACAGGGGATCAGCCCCAGCATTTT
cdr3_aa: CASSGTGDQPQHF

j_call: TRBJ1-2
clone_size: NA
d_call: TRBD1
v_call: TRBV4-1
cdr3_nt: TGCGCCAGCAGCTTACAAACAGGGGGCCTTGGCTATGGCTACACCTTC
cdr3_aa: CASSLQTGGLGYGYTF

j_call: TRBJ2-7
clone_size: NA
d_call: TRBD1
v_call: TRBV5-1
cdr3_nt: TGCGCCAGCAGCTTGGAGGGACAGGCCGCCTACGAGCAGTACTTC
cdr3_aa: CASSLEGQAAYEQYF

j_call: TRBJ1-6
clone_size: once
d_call: NA
v_call: TRBV20-1
cdr3_nt: TGCAGCGTAGGACCTAGCCAGAATTCACCCCTCCACTTT
cdr3_aa: CSVGPSQNSPLHF

j_call: TRBJ1-1
clone_size: NA
d_call: NA
v_call: TRBV6-6
cdr3_nt: TGTGCCAGCTTGGGTGGAAACACTGAAGCTTTCTTT
cdr3_aa: CASLGGNTEAFF

j_call: TRBJ2-5
clone_size: NA
d_call: TRBD2
v_call: TRBV5-6
cdr3_nt: TGTGCCAGCAGCGCGATGTTGAGCGGGGGACAAGAGACCCAGTACTTC
cdr3_aa: CASSAMLSGGQETQYF

j_call: TRBJ1-2
clone_size: NA
d_call: NA
v_call: TRBV20-1
cdr3_nt: TGCAGTTTCGAGGACAGAGGAACTAACTATGGCTACACCTTC
cdr3_aa: CSFEDRGTNYGYTF

j_call: TRBJ1-1
clone_size: NA
d_call: NA
v_call: TRBV6-5
cdr3_nt: TGTGCCAGCAGTTACGAGGGTTTGAACACTGAAGCTTTCTTT
cdr3_aa: CASSYEGLNTEAFF

j_call: TRBJ2-3
clone_size: once
d_call: NA
v_call: TRBV7-9
cdr3_nt: TGTGCCAGCAGCTCGAGGGAGACCACAGATACGCAGTATTTT
cdr3_aa: CASSSRETTDTQYF

j_call: TRBJ1-1
clone_size: NA
d_call: NA
v_call: TRBV6-5
cdr3_nt: TGTGCCAGCACACCCGGGACGGACACTGAAGCTTTCTTT
cdr3_aa: CASTPGTDTEAFF

j_call: TRBJ2-1
clone_size: NA
d_call: TRBD2
v_call: TRBV7-3
cdr3_nt: TGTGCCAGCAGCCCCCTCTTAGCGGGGGGGTTCTCCTACAATGAGCAGTTCTTC
cdr3_aa: CASSPLLAGGFSYNEQFF

j_call: TRBJ1-2
clone_size: NA
d_call: TRBD1
v_call: TRBV10-3
cdr3_nt: TGTGCCATCAGCCACATGACAGGGGCCTACTATGGCTACACCTTC
cdr3_aa: CAISHMTGAYYGYTF

j_call: TRBJ2-7
clone_size: NA
d_call: TRBD1
v_call: TRBV20-1
cdr3_nt: TGCAGAGCAGTGACAGGGGGGGACGAGCAGTACTTC
cdr3_aa: CRAVTGGDEQYF

j_call: TRBJ1-1
clone_size: NA
d_call: NA
v_call: TRBV6-6
cdr3_nt: TGTGCCAGCAGTTCCCGACAGATATGGAACACTGAAGCTTTCTTT
cdr3_aa: CASSSRQIWNTEAFF

j_call: TRBJ1-1
clone_size: NA
d_call: NA
v_call: TRBV29-1
cdr3_nt: TGCAGCGTTCTCAGGGAATTGGGTACTGAAGCTTTCTTT
cdr3_aa: CSVLRELGTEAFF

j_call: TRBJ1-5
clone_size: NA
d_call: NA
v_call: TRBV30
cdr3_nt: TGTGCCTGGAGTGTAGGTCAGCCCCAGCATTTT
cdr3_aa: CAWSVGQPQHF

j_call: TRBJ2-6
clone_size: NA
d_call: NA
v_call: TRBV5-1
cdr3_nt: TGCGCCAGCACGGATCCTGGGGCCAACGTCCTGACTTTC
cdr3_aa: CASTDPGANVLTF

j_call: TRBJ1-2
clone_size: NA
d_call: NA
v_call: TRBV10-3
cdr3_nt: TGTGCCATCAGTGAGTTGGCAGGGGAATATGGCTACACCTTC
cdr3_aa: CAISELAGEYGYTF

j_call: TRBJ2-7
clone_size: NA
d_call: NA
v_call: TRBV6-5
cdr3_nt: TGTGCCAGCAGCCTCACCCGAGGCGAGCAGTACTTC
cdr3_aa: CASSLTRGEQYF

j_call: TRBJ2-1
clone_size: NA
d_call: NA
v_call: TRBV3-1
cdr3_nt: TGTGCCAGCAGCCAAGGTCCCGGAATAAGCTCCTACAATGAGCAGTTCTTC
cdr3_aa: CASSQGPGISSYNEQFF

j_call: TRBJ2-7
clone_size: NA
d_call: TRBD1
v_call: TRBV15
cdr3_nt: TGTGCCACCAGTCCCGGACAGGAACAGTACTTC
cdr3_aa: CATSPGQEQYF

j_call: TRBJ1-4
clone_size: NA
d_call: NA
v_call: TRBV30
cdr3_nt: TGTGCCTGGAGTGCTCTTCCAACTAATGAAAAACTGTTTTTT
cdr3_aa: CAWSALPTNEKLFF

j_call: TRBJ1-2
clone_size: NA
d_call: NA
v_call: TRBV12-3/TRBV12-4
cdr3_nt: TGTGCCAGCAGTTTAGGGCAGGGAATAGATGGCTACACCTTC
cdr3_aa: CASSLGQGIDGYTF

j_call: TRBJ2-7
clone_size: NA
d_call: NA
v_call: TRBV28
cdr3_nt: TGTGCCAGCAGCCAGAAAATTGGCCGGGACACAAACATATACGAGCAGTACTTC
cdr3_aa: CASSQKIGRDTNIYEQYF

j_call: TRBJ1-2
clone_size: NA
d_call: NA
v_call: TRBV18
cdr3_nt: TGTGCCAGCTCACCACCAGTTCTCTATGATAGGTACACCTTC
cdr3_aa: CASSPPVLYDRYTF

j_call: TRBJ1-5
clone_size: NA
d_call: NA
v_call: TRBV28
cdr3_nt: TGTGCCAGCAGATCTCAGGGGAATCAGCCCCAGCATTTT
cdr3_aa: CASRSQGNQPQHF

j_call: TRBJ1-6
clone_size: NA
d_call: NA
v_call: TRBV20-1
cdr3_nt: TGCAGTGCTAGGGGGGGGGTTCGGGATAATTCACCCCTCCACTTT
cdr3_aa: CSARGGVRDNSPLHF

j_call: TRBJ1-3
clone_size: NA
d_call: TRBD1
v_call: TRBV7-9
cdr3_nt: TGTGCCAGCAGCTCCGGGACAGCAACTGGAAACACCATATATTTT
cdr3_aa: CASSSGTATGNTIYF